The rows below give T cell receptor beta chains drawn from one sample of a study of breast tumors, draining lymph nodes, adjacent tissues. TCRdb re-called the multiplex PCR reads with MiXCR, one entry per CDR3 protein. The sample holds 200,000 to 250,000 distinct CDR3 sequences, approximately 30% seen once. Sequenced sample: axillary lymph node tissue. The receptors originated from a female donor with breast cancer. Some clones in this sample may be carry-over from other donors' samples. The CDR3 runs from the conserved cysteine through the conserved F or W. Each record gives: D gene, clone size, J gene, V gene, CDR3 protein, CDR3 DNA. The D gene is left open where the match is weak. Not all rows give a size; the values are once, few, many and, for expanded clones, a class.

.,many,TRBJ2-5,TRBV11-2,CASSSGPGTQDGETQYF,TGTGCCAGCAGCTCTGGTCCCGGGACCCAAGACGGAGAGACCCAGTACTTC
.,.,TRBJ1-5,TRBV6-6,CASSYSRDTYEHF,TGTGCCAGCAGTTACTCGAGGGACACCTACGAGCATTTT
TRBD1,.,TRBJ1-2,TRBV29-1,CSVVGDRGIGYTF,TGCAGCGTTGTGGGGGACAGGGGGATTGGCTACACCTTC
.,many,TRBJ2-5,TRBV19,CASQGFETQYF,TGTGCCAGCCAGGGTTTTGAGACCCAGTACTTC
TRBD1,.,TRBJ2-5,TRBV24-1,CATSDRGQDLRETQYF,TGTGCCACCAGCGACCGGGGACAGGACCTGAGGGAGACCCAGTACTTC
.,many,TRBJ2-6,TRBV29-1,CSVETGANVLTF,TGCAGCGTTGAGACTGGGGCCAACGTCCTGACTTTC
TRBD1,many,TRBJ2-5,TRBV7-9,CASSLQDRRETQYF,TGTGCCAGCAGCCTTCAGGACAGGCGGGAGACCCAGTACTTC
.,many,TRBJ2-7,TRBV20-1,CSALSYEQYF,TGCAGTGCCCTCAGCTACGAGCAGTACTTC
.,.,TRBJ2-5,TRBV19,CASSIQAGNQPQYF,TGTGCCAGTAGTATTCAGGCTGGCAATCAGCCCCAGTACTTC
.,many,TRBJ2-1,TRBV11-1,CASSLHLEQFF,TGTGCCAGCAGCCTACATCTGGAGCAGTTCTTC
.,many,TRBJ2-7,TRBV7-2,CASLGATYEQYF,TGTGCCAGTCTGGGGGCGACCTACGAGCAGTACTTC
TRBD1,many,TRBJ1-3,TRBV7-8,CASSAGTGGGNTIYF,TGTGCCAGCAGCGCCGGGACAGGGGGTGGAAACACCATATATTTT
.,many,TRBJ2-5,TRBV4-2,CASSQDGGETQYF,TGTGCCAGCAGCCAAGATGGAGGGGAGACCCAGTACTTC
.,few,TRBJ1-1,TRBV29-1,CSVVPGRYLMNTEAFF,TGCAGCGTGGTCCCGGGACGGTACCTCATGAACACTGAAGCTTTCTTT
.,.,TRBJ1-5,TRBV5-1,CASFEVPYEQPQHF,TGCGCCAGCTTTGAAGTCCCCTACGAGCAGCCCCAGCATTTT
TRBD1,few,TRBJ2-2,TRBV6-6,CASSHSGGSEGTGELFF,TGTGCCAGCAGTCACTCAGGGGGCTCAGAGGGTACCGGGGAGCTGTTTTTT
TRBD2,many,TRBJ2-5,TRBV19,CASSSGAGDQETQYF,TGTGCCAGTAGTAGCGGAGCGGGAGATCAAGAGACCCAGTACTTC
TRBD1,.,TRBJ1-5,TRBV5-6,CASSLGTGNNQPQHF,TGTGCCAGCAGCCTCGGGACAGGTAACAATCAGCCCCAGCATTTT
.,many,TRBJ2-1,TRBV19,CASNKGVSYNEQFF,TGTGCCAGTAATAAGGGAGTCTCCTACAATGAGCAGTTCTTC
.,.,TRBJ2-4,TRBV29-1,CSVAGTSLAKNIQYF,TGCAGCGTAGCCGGGACAAGCCTAGCCAAAAACATTCAGTACTTC
TRBD1,many,TRBJ2-6,TRBV15,CATSSGWDRGMGANVLTF,TGTGCCACCAGCAGTGGCTGGGACAGGGGAATGGGGGCCAACGTCCTGACTTTC
TRBD1,many,TRBJ2-3,TRBV12-3/TRBV12-4,CASSLTGLGTDTQYF,TGTGCCAGCAGTTTGACAGGGTTAGGGACAGATACGCAGTATTTT
TRBD1,.,TRBJ1-2,TRBV6-2/TRBV6-3,CASTFTGTGGDGYTF,TGTGCCAGCACCTTTACCGGGACAGGGGGCGATGGCTACACCTTC
.,many,TRBJ2-1,TRBV20-1,CSASSRGRYSNEQFF,TGCAGTGCTAGTAGCCGGGGAAGGTATAGCAATGAGCAGTTCTTC
.,.,TRBJ2-2,TRBV7-2,CASSPIGQDRGAVF,TGTGCCAGCAGCCCGATAGGGCAGGACCGGGGAGCTGTTTTT
.,many,TRBJ2-1,TRBV24-1,CATSDFHHEQFF,TGTGCCACCAGTGATTTTCATCATGAGCAGTTCTTC
.,many,TRBJ1-4,TRBV19,CASSIGDINEKLFF,TGTGCCAGTAGTATTGGGGACATTAATGAAAAACTGTTTTTT
TRBD1,many,TRBJ1-4,TRBV12-5,CASEGQGVEKLFF,TGTGCTAGTGAGGGACAGGGTGTTGAAAAACTGTTTTTT
.,many,TRBJ1-6,TRBV11-2,CASSLDSPLHF,TGTGCCAGCAGCTTAGATTCACCCCTCCACTTT
TRBD2,many,TRBJ2-5,TRBV7-8,CASSSGLGQETQYF,TGTGCCAGCAGCTCGGGACTAGGCCAAGAGACCCAGTACTTC
.,few,TRBJ1-1,TRBV29-1,CSADRPNTEAFF,TGCAGCGCTGACAGGCCGAACACTGAAGCTTTCTTT
.,once,TRBJ1-5,TRBV7-3,CASSLYPEFTDTQHF,TGTGCCAGCAGCTTATATCCTGAATTCACAGATACGCAGCATTTT
TRBD1,.,TRBJ1-1,TRBV9,CASSVGTGKFGNTEAFF,TGTGCCAGCAGCGTTGGGACAGGGAAGTTTGGGAACACTGAAGCTTTCTTT
.,.,TRBJ2-7,TRBV20-1,CSATEQGRDLYEQYF,TGCAGTGCTACCGAACAGGGACGGGATCTCTACGAGCAGTACTTC
TRBD1,.,TRBJ1-2,TRBV5-1,CASSLGAGTGGSYGYTF,TGCGCCAGCAGCTTAGGGGCAGGGACAGGGGGGTCCTATGGCTACACCTTC
.,many,TRBJ2-3,TRBV7-6,CASSGSTGYTDTQYF,TGTGCCAGCAGCGGATCGACAGGATACACAGATACGCAGTATTTT
.,.,TRBJ1-4,TRBV2,CASSRREATNEKLFF,TGTGCCAGCAGCCGTCGAGAAGCAACTAATGAAAAACTGTTTTTT
.,few,TRBJ2-7,TRBV6-1,CASLPHHYEQYF,TGTGCCAGCTTACCCCATCACTACGAGCAGTACTTC
.,.,TRBJ1-3,TRBV9,CASSIAGVGTNTIYF,TGTGCCAGCAGCATAGCGGGAGTGGGGACAAACACCATATATTTT
.,many,TRBJ2-5,TRBV9,CASSAQGAQETQYF,TGTGCCAGCAGCGCTCAGGGTGCCCAAGAGACCCAGTACTTC
TRBD1,many,TRBJ1-5,TRBV30,CAWGPRTGVQPQHF,TGTGCCTGGGGCCCTAGGACAGGGGTCCAGCCCCAGCATTTT
.,.,TRBJ1-6,TRBV20-1,CSAPPPGKRNSPLHF,TGCAGTGCTCCTCCCCCAGGGAAGCGGAATTCACCCCTCCACTTT
TRBD1,many,TRBJ1-6,TRBV9,CASSVVGGWDSPLHF,TGTGCCAGCAGCGTAGTAGGGGGCTGGGATTCACCCCTCCACTTT
.,many,TRBJ2-3,TRBV12-3/TRBV12-4,CASSLRGVDTQYF,TGTGCCAGCAGTTTACGTGGTGTAGATACGCAGTATTTT
TRBD2,.,TRBJ2-3,TRBV24-1,CATSDSGGGGTDTQYF,TGTGCCACCAGTGACTCCGGGGGGGGGGGCACAGATACGCAGTATTTT
TRBD2,once,TRBJ2-7,TRBV24-1,CATSSVGLAGGPGEQYF,TGTGCCACCAGTAGTGTTGGACTAGCGGGAGGGCCGGGAGAGCAGTACTTC
.,many,TRBJ1-4,TRBV19,CASTSMGGRANEKLFF,TGTGCCAGTACCTCGATGGGGGGAAGGGCTAATGAAAAACTGTTTTTT
.,many,TRBJ2-3,TRBV6-6,CASSYREDTQYF,TGTGCCAGCAGTTATCGGGAGGATACGCAGTATTTT
.,many,TRBJ2-1,TRBV12-3/TRBV12-4,CASSLGGRVGGQFF,TGTGCCAGCAGTTTAGGGGGCAGGGTGGGGGGGCAGTTCTTC
.,many,TRBJ2-7,TRBV20-1,CSASRGPTSYEQYF,TGCAGTGCTAGTCGGGGTCCTACCTCCTACGAGCAGTACTTC
TRBD1,many,TRBJ2-4,TRBV30,CAWSNRGFAKNIQYF,TGTGCCTGGAGTAACAGGGGGTTCGCCAAAAACATTCAGTACTTC
.,many,TRBJ1-4,TRBV11-3,CASSLPGIAEKLFF,TGTGCCAGCAGCTTACCAGGGATTGCTGAAAAACTGTTTTTT
.,.,TRBJ2-2,TRBV27,CASRPGLGPGELFF,TGTGCCAGCAGGCCGGGACTGGGGCCCGGGGAGCTGTTTTTT
TRBD1,.,TRBJ2-7,TRBV2,CASKRDRGESYEQYF,TGTGCCAGCAAACGGGACAGGGGAGAGTCCTACGAGCAGTACTTC